These 21 T cell receptor beta chains were all obtained from the same sample, sequenced in a study of PD-1 blockade in classical Hodgkin lymphoma. Some clones are missing from TCRdb's copy, which holds only in-frame ones; the method was immunoSEQ multiplex PCR. The table includes about 61,000 clones, around 91% detected once. In every patient, relapse followed autologous stem cell transplantation, while exposure to brentuximab vedotin differed. Sample: peripheral blood mononuclear cells (PBMCs), taken at baseline. These receptors were obtained from a human donor with classical Hodgkin lymphoma.

Points on this clone: Other DNA sequences of this sample code for an identical CDR3. V usage is TRBV29-1 and J usage is TRBJ1-3; D uncertain. CDR1 and CDR2 (germline): SQVTM, ANQGSEA. V lost 3 bases, J lost 0 bases, and 0 bases lay in between. This CDR3 has 11 amino acids. Here the CDR3 DNA reads TGCAGCGTTGACTCTGGAAACACCATATATTTT. Amino acid sequence: CSVDSGNTIYF.

The rearrangement links TRBV2 to TRBJ2-7, with D uncertain. Germline assignment: CDR1 SNHLY and CDR2 FYNNEI. Trimming pared 7 bases from V and 4 bases from J, leaving 17 bases between. The CDR3 extends over 14 amino acids. The CDR3 sequence: CASIRNPALYEQYF. CDR3 nucleotides: TGTGCCAGCATTCGAAACCCGGCCCTATACGAGCAGTACTTC.

V gene TRBV7-8 combines with J gene TRBJ2-5; TRBD2 matches at 7 bases. Trimming removed 1 base from V and 0 bases from J; junction bases left unmatched: 5. This CDR3 is 16 amino acids long. Germline loops: CDR1 SGHVS, CDR2 FQNEAQ. CDR3 DNA sequence: TGTGCCAGCAGCTTAGAAATGACTAGCTACCAAGAGACCCAGTACTTC. Translating gives CASSLEMTSYQETQYF.

This sequence joins TRBV7-8 and TRBJ2-1, with D hard to call. This CDR3 has 12 residues. The V gene lost 0 bases and the J gene lost 3 bases, with 0 bases spanning the gap. Germline CDR1 SGHVS, CDR2 FQNEAQ. CDR3 residues: CASSLAYNEQFF. The CDR3 DNA sequence: TGTGCCAGCAGCTTAGCCTACAATGAGCAGTTCTTC.

V is TRBV9 and J is TRBJ1-2; weak D call: TRBD1 (5 bases). With 1 base removed from V and 3 bases from J, the gap between germline ends came to 10 bases. In germline, CDR1 is SGDLS, CDR2 YYNGEE. The CDR3 has 14 residues. Here the CDR3 reads CASSVSGQYYGYTF. The DNA for the CDR3 is TGTGCCAGCAGCGTATCAGGACAATACTATGGCTACACCTTC.

The rearrangement links TRBV30 to TRBJ1-2; D uncertain. The germline V and J ends were trimmed by 3 bases and 6 bases, with 8 bases remaining between them. This CDR3 comprises 11 residues. Germline V gene lookup returns CDR1 GTSNPN and CDR2 SVGIG (reference sequence). CDR3 nucleotide sequence: TGTGCCTGGAGGCCCAGGCATGGCTACACCTTC. It yields the protein CAWRPRHGYTF.

The CDR3 DNA sequence: TGTGCCAGCAACTTAGCGGGGGGTAGAACCGGGGAGCTGTTTTTT. Translation: CASNLAGGRTGELFF. This chain connects TRBV9 to TRBJ2-2; 10 bases are a match to TRBD2. The CDR3 runs to 15 residues. V was clipped by 6 bases and J by 5 bases; unmatched bases: 7. Germline loops: CDR1 SGDLS, CDR2 YYNGEE.

The chain has TRBV4-1 and TRBJ1-2; 7 bases map to TRBD1. V lost 1 base and J lost 5; bases outside the gene matches: 4. This CDR3 has 14 amino acids. CDR1 is MGHRA and CDR2 is YSYEKL in the germline V gene. The CDR3, as DNA: TGCGCCAGCAGCCAAGTGGGACAGATTTATGGCTACACCTTC. This codes for CASSQVGQIYGYTF.

The chain is built from TRBV5-1 and TRBJ2-7; D ambiguous. V was clipped by 0 bases and J by 1 base, with 20 bases between them. In germline, CDR1 is SGHRS, CDR2 YFSETQ. The CDR3 covers 18 residues. CDR3 coding DNA: TGCGCCAGCAGCTTGGGCTTGTTGGGGATTCAAAGGTCCTACGAGCAGTACTTC. Translated: CASSLGLLGIQRSYEQYF.

There are a few counts of this clone. The chain uses TRBV27 and TRBJ2-1, with 9 positions matching TRBD2. V dropped 5 bases and J dropped 7; count of bases not matched to a gene: 3. The CDR3 spans 13 residues. Germline V lookup: CDR1 MNHEY, CDR2 SMNVEV (reference sequence). CDR3 DNA: TGTGCCAGCAGTCCGCTAGCGGGGAATGAGCAGTTCTTC. This gives the protein CASSPLAGNEQFF.

The rearrangement joins TRBV6-1 to TRBJ1-1; no firm D call. V was clipped by 3 bases and J by 6 bases, with 11 bases between them. This CDR3 comprises 13 residues. CDR1 MNHNS and CDR2 SASEGT come from the germline V gene. The CDR3 DNA reads as TGTGCCAGCAGTGACAGTCGCGGGTCTGAAGCTTTCTTT. Its translation is CASSDSRGSEAFF.

The V call is TRBV9, the J call TRBJ1-2; perhaps TRBD1 as D (6 bases). Looked up from germline, CDR1 is SGDLS and CDR2 is YYNGEE. CDR3 length: 15 residues. Trimming removed 5 bases from V and 4 bases from J, with 18 bases in between. The CDR3: CASSPKTQGIYGYTF. The DNA of the CDR3 is TGTGCCAGCAGTCCCAAAACTCAGGGGATCTATGGCTACACCTTC.

This chain links TRBV7-9 with TRBJ2-1, with no clear D. This CDR3 contains 19 residues. Germline values: CDR1 SEHNR, CDR2 FQNEAQ (reference sequence). V was cut by 7 bases and J by 7 bases, with 32 bases left in between. The CDR3 DNA follows: TGTGCCAGCACCCCTCAGGCTAGTCCGGATGGCCCTTTGAGTAATGAGCAGTTCTTC. It specifies CASTPQASPDGPLSNEQFF.

The rearrangement joins TRBV15 to TRBJ2-5; D tentatively reads TRBD1 or TRBD2 (5 bases each). This CDR3 has 14 residues. Germline V gives CDR1 LNHNV, CDR2 YYDKDF (reference sequence). V lost 6 bases and J lost 3, with 14 bases in between. The CDR3 sequence is CATRGRYAEETQYF. The CDR3 bases are TGTGCCACCAGGGGACGTTACGCCGAAGAGACCCAGTACTTC.

The rearrangement links TRBV7-6 to TRBJ2-7, with TRBD2 identical over 12 bases. Trimming took 2 bases from V and 7 from J; bases not matched to a gene: 9. Germline V gene lookup returns CDR1 SGHVS and CDR2 FNYEAQ. The CDR3 length is 16 residues. The CDR3 loop reads CASSLLAGGPMREQYF. CDR3 nucleotide sequence: TGTGCCAGCAGCTTACTAGCGGGGGGGCCGATGAGAGAGCAGTACTTC.

The chain has TRBV5-1 and TRBJ2-7; 8 bases align to TRBD1. The CDR3 spans 19 residues. Germline lookup yields CDR1 SGHRS and CDR2 YFSETQ. The V segment lost 3 bases and the J segment 2 bases; nucleotides outside the gene matches: 19. CDR3 sequence (DNA): TGCGCCAGCAGCTGGGTCTTCGGACAGGGAACGTTTGGGACCTACGAGCAGTACTTC. It encodes CASSWVFGQGTFGTYEQYF. Based on the CDR3 plus reference TRBV5-1 and TRBJ2-7, the full variable domain is KAGVTQTPRYLIKTRGQQVTLSCSPISGHRSVSWYQQTPGQGLQFLFEYFSETQRNKGNFPGRFSGRQFSNSRSEMNVSTLELGDSALYLCASSWVFGQGTFGTYEQYFGPGTRLTVT.

On this clone itself: This CDR3 is also generated by other DNA sequences in the sample. The chain links TRBV5-1 to TRBJ1-6; 7 nucleotides line up with TRBD1. CDR1 is SGHRS and CDR2 is YFSETQ in the germline V gene. Trimming took 2 bases from V and 9 from J; bases not matched to a gene: 8. The CDR3 totals 15 residues. CDR3 nucleotides: TGCGCCAGCAGCTTAGCCACAGGGGATGGTTCACCCCTCCACTTT. Its protein is CASSLATGDGSPLHF.

In its sample, this clone was seen once. The J gene is TRBJ1-3, the V gene TRBV27; the D gene is possibly TRBD1 (5 bases). Between the trimmed V and J ends, which lost 6 bases and 2 bases, there was a span of 8 bases. CDR3 length: 13 residues. The germline V gene encodes CDR1 MNHEY and CDR2 SMNVEV (reference sequence). The CDR3, as DNA: TGTGCCAGCAGCCTGGGACCTGGAAACACCATATATTTT. Amino acid sequence: CASSLGPGNTIYF.

The V and J genes are TRBV2 and TRBJ1-2; D unresolved. V lost 4 bases to trimming and J lost 4 bases, with 4 bases between them. The CDR3 length is 11 residues. CDR1 is SNHLY, CDR2 FYNNEI, per germline. The chain's CDR3 is CASSVRYGYTF. The CDR3 region has the DNA TGTGCCAGCAGTGTCCGCTATGGCTACACCTTC.

The rearrangement uses TRBV2 and TRBJ2-7, with D hard to call. Germline CDR1 and CDR2: SNHLY and FYNNEI. The CDR3 covers 12 residues. Between the trimmed V and J ends, which lost 8 bases and 0 bases, there was a span of 8 bases. CDR3 amino acids: CASGTPSYEQYF. The CDR3 nucleotides read TGTGCCAGCGGTACACCCTCCTACGAGCAGTACTTC.

The CDR3 loop is CASSVLLGLRAKNIQYF. The CDR3 nucleotides are TGTGCCAGCAGTGTTCTACTAGGACTCAGGGCCAAAAACATTCAGTACTTC. The V call is TRBV6-1, the J call TRBJ2-4; TRBD2 is a possible D gene (5 bases). The CDR3 is 17 residues long. V lost 4 bases to trimming and J lost 1 base, with 17 bases between them. Germline V gives CDR1 MNHNS, CDR2 SASEGT.